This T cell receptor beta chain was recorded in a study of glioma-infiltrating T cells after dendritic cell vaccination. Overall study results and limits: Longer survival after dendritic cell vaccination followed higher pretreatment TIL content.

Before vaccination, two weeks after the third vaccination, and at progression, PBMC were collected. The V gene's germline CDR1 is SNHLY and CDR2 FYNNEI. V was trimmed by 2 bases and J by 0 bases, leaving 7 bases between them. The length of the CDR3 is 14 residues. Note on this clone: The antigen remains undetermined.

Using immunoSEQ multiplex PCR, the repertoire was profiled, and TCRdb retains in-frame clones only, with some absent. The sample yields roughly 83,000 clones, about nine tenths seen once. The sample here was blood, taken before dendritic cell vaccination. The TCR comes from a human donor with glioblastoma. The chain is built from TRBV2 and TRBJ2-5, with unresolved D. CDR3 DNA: TGTGCCAGCAGTGAACTAGATTACCAAGAGACCCAGTACTTC. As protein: CASSELDYQETQYF.